Following are 8 T cell receptor beta chains from one sample sequenced in a study of regulatory T cells in long-lasting Graves disease (TCRdb year 2021). The library relied on multiplex PCR. The sequencing machine was an Illumina HiSeq 4000. CDR3 regions were amplified by Arm-PCR with iRepertoire HTBI primers to construct TCR beta libraries. TCRdb reanalyzed the raw reads on its own, using fastp at Q25 for trimming and MiXCR for clone calling, and kept in-frame beta chains. Duplicate CDR3 protein sequences are folded into a single record with the most common DNA and genes. The sample profile shows 550,000 to 700,000 distinct CDR3 sequences; roughly 16% of them were found once. The ten largest clonotypes hold around 13% of the sample. What the time point label conveys for this sample: newly diagnosed GD, antithyroid drugs for less than 3 months. RNA was extracted from PBMCs in TRIzol for both TCR sequencing and RNA sequencing.

The same data also went into a second study, on T cells in Graves' hyperthyroidism and ophthalmopathy.

The sequenced sample was peripheral blood mononuclear cells (PBMCs), obtained at new diagnosis, from a patient treated with antithyroid drugs. The source of these receptors is a man between 18 and 29 years old with Graves disease. Donor details come from another sample of the same person, matched by shared clones.

This clonotype was detected many times. The V gene is TRBV7-9, the J gene TRBJ2-7, with TRBD1 matching 10 bases. Germline values: CDR1 SEHNR, CDR2 FQNEAQ (reference sequence). This CDR3 is 15 amino acids long. Trimming took 6 bases from V and 1 from J; bases not matched to a gene: 6. CDR3 sequence: CASRYDRGPSYEQYF. The CDR3 DNA is TGTGCCAGCAGATACGACAGGGGGCCTTCCTACGAGCAGTACTTC.

This clonotype appeared many times. The chain uses TRBV6-2 or TRBV6-3 and TRBJ2-7; D gene uncertain. The CDR3 length is 11 residues. Trimming left V 6 bases short and J 3 bases short, with 6 bases between. Germline V gene lookup returns CDR1 MNHEY and CDR2 SVGEGT. CDR3 region: CASSDIYEQYF. CDR3 nucleotides: TGTGCCAGCAGCGACATCTACGAGCAGTACTTC.

This clonotype was seen many times. The chain recombines TRBV5-1 with TRBJ1-1; weak D call: TRBD1 (5 bases). The CDR3 sequence is 15 residues long. The V gene's germline CDR1 is SGHRS and CDR2 YFSETQ. Trimming pared 0 bases from V and 5 bases from J, leaving 14 bases between. The CDR3 bases are TGCGCCAGCAGCTTGGGGCAGGGTGGAGGGACTGAAGCTTTCTTT. Its translation: CASSLGQGGGTEAFF.

In DNA form, the CDR3 reads TGTGCCAGTAGTCCACGGACTAGCGGGAGGGCGGCCGAGCAGTACTTC. This codes for CASSPRTSGRAAEQYF. The V gene is TRBV19, the J gene TRBJ2-7, with 15 bases fitting TRBD2. CDR1 LNHDA and CDR2 SQIVND come from the germline V gene (reference sequence). J lost 6 bases, V lost 5 bases, and 8 bases had no gene match. The CDR3 is 16 amino acids.

This clonotype was detected ten times or more. The chain has TRBV28 and TRBJ1-1; perhaps TRBD1 as D (5 bases). CDR1 is MDHEN, CDR2 SYDVKM, per germline. The CDR3 has 14 residues. Trimming stripped 5 bases from V and 6 bases from J, with 16 bases between. The CDR3 bases are TGTGCCAGCAGTACCAGGGTGCTGGGGGCTGAAGCTTTCTTT. It encodes CASSTRVLGAEAFF.

This clonotype occurred a few times. CDR3 residues: CASSSPRGTGEQYF. CDR3 coding DNA: TGTGCCAGCAGCTCACCTCGTGGGACTGGCGAGCAGTACTTC. This chain connects TRBV5-4 to TRBJ2-7, with a possible D match to TRBD2 (6 bases). Germline values: CDR1 SGHNT, CDR2 YYREEE (reference sequence). Trimming cost V 3 bases and J 6 bases, with 16 bases left between them. This CDR3 region has 14 residues.

This clonotype was seen a handful of times. This sequence joins TRBV20-1 and TRBJ2-2; D remains unclear. The CDR3 has 13 amino acids. V gave up 3 bases and J gave up 11 bases, with 16 bases separating them. Germline V gene sequence: CDR1 DFQATT, CDR2 SNEGSKA (reference sequence). The CDR3 bases are TGCAGTGCTAGTCATCCTAGATACCGCGAGCTGTTTTTT. This encodes CSASHPRYRELFF.

The chain has TRBV27 and TRBJ1-4; 9 nucleotides match TRBD1. Trimming removed 6 bases from V and 8 bases from J; junction bases left unmatched: 13. Germline V lookup: CDR1 MNHEY, CDR2 SMNVEV (reference sequence). This CDR3 is built from 16 residues. The DNA for the CDR3 is TGTGCCAGCAGCTCTCAGGGGGGACAGGGAGGCGAAAAACTGTTTTTT. This translates into CASSSQGGQGGEKLFF.